This T cell receptor beta chain was sequenced for a study of shared clonotypes between healthy human individuals. Study donors comprised healthy, HIV-negative adults devoid of recent acute infection or vaccination. The CD4+ fraction was divided into a CD45RA+ naive subset and a CD45RA-negative memory subset. After removal of 5 bases from V and 1 base from J, the junction contained 9 bases not matched to a gene. This CDR3 has 16 residues. Germline CDR1 reads SGHAT; CDR2 reads FQNNGV. Sequencing was performed with immunoSEQ multiplex PCR; in TCRdb, only in-frame clones are kept and a portion is missing. The data contain under 650,000 clones, almost 97% of them singletons.

The TCR sequence derives from a young woman in good health. The gene calls are TRBV11-2 and TRBJ2-3, with 7 bases that match TRBD1. The sequencing sample was made of naive CD4+ T cells sorted from blood. As for subset: CD45RA+ positively selected. CDR3 bases: TGTGCCAGCAGCAGGCGAGACAGGGCGGGCACAGATACGCAGTATTTT. Translating it yields CASSRRDRAGTDTQYF.